This entry is about one T cell receptor (beta chain). CDR1 MRHNA and CDR2 SNTAGT come from the germline V gene. The CDR3 is 17 amino acids. Trimming took off 2 bases at V and 6 bases at J, with 22 bases between the two ends. These data are taken from a study of shared clonotypes between healthy human individuals. Profiled with immunoSEQ multiplex PCR; TCRdb holds only in-frame clones, not every one. The table has 400,000 to 600,000 clones, around 96% seen once. This receptor was identified in a woman aged 25 to 39 in good health. What was sequenced was naive CD4+ T cells sorted from blood. Stated subset: CD45RA+ positively selected. The rearrangement uses TRBV6-4 and TRBJ1-2, with D perhaps matching TRBD1 (5 bases). The CDR3 coding sequence is TGTGCCAGCAGTGACCCGGCGGGGGACGGGCTAGGAGATGGCTACACCTTC. Amino acid sequence: CASSDPAGDGLGDGYTF.